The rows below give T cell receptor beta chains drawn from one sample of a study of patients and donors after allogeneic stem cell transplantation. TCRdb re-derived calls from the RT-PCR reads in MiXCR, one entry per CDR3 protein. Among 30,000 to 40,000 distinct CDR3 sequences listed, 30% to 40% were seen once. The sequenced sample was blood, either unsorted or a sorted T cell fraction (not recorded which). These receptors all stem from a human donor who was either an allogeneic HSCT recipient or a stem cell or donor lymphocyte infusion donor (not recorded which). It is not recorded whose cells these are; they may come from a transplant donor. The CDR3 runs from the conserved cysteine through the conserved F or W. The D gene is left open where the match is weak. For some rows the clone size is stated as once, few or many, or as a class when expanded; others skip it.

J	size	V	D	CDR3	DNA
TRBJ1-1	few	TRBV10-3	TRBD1	CATGQGLSTEAFF	TGTGCCACCGGACAGGGGTTGAGCACTGAAGCTTTCTTT
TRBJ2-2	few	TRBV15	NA	CATSRGHLGAGELFF	TGTGCCACCAGCAGAGGGCACCTTGGGGCCGGGGAGCTGTTTTTT
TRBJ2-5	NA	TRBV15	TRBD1	CATSGKDRGRRETQYF	TGTGCCACCAGCGGAAAAGACAGGGGGCGGAGAGAGACCCAGTACTTC
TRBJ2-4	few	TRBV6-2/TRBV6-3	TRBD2	CASSPWGREAKNIQYF	TGTGCCAGCAGCCCCTGGGGGAGGGAGGCCAAAAACATTCAGTACTTC
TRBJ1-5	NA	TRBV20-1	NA	CSAREYRLDNQPQHF	TGCAGTGCTAGAGAGTACCGACTGGACAATCAGCCCCAGCATTTT
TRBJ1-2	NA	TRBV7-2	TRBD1	CASSAGQGGVGGYTF	TGTGCCAGCAGCGCAGGACAGGGGGGAGTAGGCGGCTACACCTTC
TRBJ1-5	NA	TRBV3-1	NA	CASSQEPGGAQHF	TGTGCCAGCAGCCAAGAACCGGGGGGGGCTCAGCATTTT
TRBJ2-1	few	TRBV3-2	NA	CASRGNEQFF	TGTGCCAGCAGGGGCAATGAGCAGTTCTTC
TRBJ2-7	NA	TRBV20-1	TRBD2	CSARPGGAYEQYF	TGCAGTGCTAGGCCGGGAGGGGCCTACGAGCAGTACTTC
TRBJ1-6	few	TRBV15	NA	CATSRVVWETYNSPLHF	TGTGCCACCAGCAGAGTAGTATGGGAGACCTATAATTCACCCCTCCACTTT
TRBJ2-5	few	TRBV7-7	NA	CASSQRGIGGRRETQYF	TGTGCCAGCAGCCAACGGGGAATTGGAGGGAGGCGAGAGACCCAGTACTTC
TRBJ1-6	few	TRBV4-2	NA	CASSQDGEGGNSPLHF	TGTGCCAGCAGCCAAGATGGAGAGGGCGGTAATTCACCCCTCCACTTT
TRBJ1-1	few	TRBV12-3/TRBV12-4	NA	CASSLEVLGPFF	TGTGCCAGCAGTTTGGAGGTGCTGGGTCCTTTCTTT
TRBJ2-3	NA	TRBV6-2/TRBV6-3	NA	CASSPTRGSTDTQYF	TGTGCCAGCAGTCCCACTAGGGGGAGCACAGATACGCAGTATTTT
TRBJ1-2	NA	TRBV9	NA	CASSAPRGNYGYTF	TGTGCCAGCAGCGCCCCCCGGGGTAACTATGGCTACACCTTC